Following are 22 T cell receptor beta chains from one sample sequenced in a study of cytomegalovirus exposure and HLA in healthy donors. 60 Vbeta and 13 Jbeta primers were used in PCR. Data came from immunoSEQ multiplex PCR; TCRdb stores just in-frame clones and leaves some out. Counted here are 150,000 to 200,000 clones, under 9.5% occurring once; the ten biggest clones make up approximately 1.5%. Specimen: PBMCs. The receptors originated from a woman younger than 45 in good health and CMV-seropositive.

This clone was seen more than once but under ten times. The chain employs TRBV2 and TRBJ2-7; a possible D gene is TRBD2 (5 bases). CDR1 is SNHLY and CDR2 is FYNNEI in the germline V gene. V was clipped by 3 bases and J by 13 bases, with 16 bases between them. CDR3 length: 12 amino acids. The CDR3 bases are TGTGCCAGCAGTGACCGGGATACCGTCTTTTACTTC. Translation: CASSDRDTVFYF.

This clone turned up a few times. The chain joins TRBV6-5 to TRBJ2-5, with 8 positions matching TRBD2. The germline V gene has CDR1 MNHEY and CDR2 SVGAGI. After removal of 0 bases from V and 3 bases from J, the junction contained 3 bases not matched to a gene. This CDR3 has 15 amino acids. Written as DNA, the CDR3 is TGTGCCAGCAGTTACTCTCGGGAGGGAGAAGAGACCCAGTACTTC. Translated, it gives CASSYSREGEETQYF.

Turning to this clone: Mismatch with germline at one junction end may stem from a read error. J is TRBJ1-2 and V is TRBV19, with 9 bases fitting TRBD1. This CDR3 is built from 13 residues. Germline values: CDR1 LNHDA, CDR2 SQIVND (reference sequence). The CDR3 sequence: CASTRTGVGGYSF. The CDR3 nucleotides read TGTGCCAGTACGCGGACAGGGGTGGGAGGCTACTCCTTC. Full variable domain (remainder filled in from reference TRBV19 and TRBJ1-2): DGGITQSPKYLFRKEGQNVTLSCEQNLNHDAMYWYRQDPGQGLRLIYYSQIVNDFQKGDIAEGYSVSREKKESFPLTVTSAQKNPTAFYLCASTRTGVGGYSFGSGTRLTVV.

The rearrangement links TRBV4-1 to TRBJ1-1; D gene ambiguous. The CDR3 runs to 16 residues. The germline V gene encodes CDR1 MGHRA and CDR2 YSYEKL. The V and J ends lost 0 bases and 0 bases respectively, with 11 bases between them. CDR3 residues: CASSQDGGPMNTEAFF. CDR3 in DNA: TGCGCCAGCAGCCAAGATGGAGGGCCCATGAACACTGAAGCTTTCTTT.

This clone came up a few times. The chain links TRBV10-1 to TRBJ2-1; 8 bases line up with TRBD2. The CDR3 extends over 14 amino acids. The V and J ends lost 8 bases and 2 bases, in that order; junction bases with no gene match: 5. Germline CDR1 and CDR2: WNHNN and SYGVQD (reference sequence). The CDR3 here is CASSFSGTYNEQFF. Here the CDR3 DNA reads TGCGCCAGCTCCTTTAGCGGGACCTACAATGAGCAGTTCTTC.

This clone was counted between two and nine times. The chain couples TRBV29-1 to TRBJ2-5; D call uncertain. In germline, CDR1 is SQVTM, CDR2 ANQGSEA. V was shortened by 4 bases and J by 2 bases, with 5 bases between the two germline ends. The CDR3 runs 11 residues. CDR3 sequence: CSVARQETQYF. The CDR3 DNA reads TGCAGCGTTGCCCGGCAAGAGACCCAGTACTTC.

This rearrangement joins TRBV25-1 to TRBJ1-1; 9 positions agree with TRBD1. The CDR3 loop spans 13 amino acids. Unmatched junction bases numbered 1, after V lost 7 bases and J lost 1 base. Germline V gene lookup returns CDR1 MGHDK and CDR2 SYGVNS. The CDR3 DNA reads TGTGCCAGCATGGGACAGGGGAACACTGAAGCTTTCTTT. Residues: CASMGQGNTEAFF.

The J gene is TRBJ1-1, the V gene TRBV7-3, with unresolved D. The CDR3 spans 14 residues. The ends were cut back, 2 bases at V and 1 base at J, with 8 bases in the middle. Germline assignment: CDR1 SGHTA and CDR2 FQGTGA. The CDR3 here is CASSLQGRNTEAFF. The CDR3 nucleotides read TGTGCCAGCAGCTTACAAGGGAGGAACACTGAAGCTTTCTTT. Drawing the rest from reference TRBV7-3 and TRBJ1-1, the complete variable domain is GAGVSQTPSNKVTEKGKYVELRCDPISGHTALYWYRQSLGQGPEFLIYFQGTGAADDSGLPNDRFFAVRPEGSVSTLKIQRTERGDSAVYLCASSLQGRNTEAFFGQGTRLTVV.

This clone has more than one count but fewer than ten. The chain uses TRBV9 and TRBJ2-2; D ambiguous. The CDR3 spans 16 residues. The germline V gene encodes CDR1 SGDLS and CDR2 YYNGEE. V lost 3 bases and J 0 bases, leaving 12 bases between the germline ends. CDR3 in amino acids: CASSATGGPNTGELFF. CDR3 DNA: TGTGCCAGCAGCGCTACTGGTGGGCCGAACACCGGGGAGCTGTTTTTT.

V usage is TRBV7-9 and J usage is TRBJ2-4; TRBD1 matches at 10 bases. After removal of 1 base from V and 4 bases from J, the junction contained 1 base not matched to a gene. Per the germline V gene, CDR1 is SEHNR and CDR2 is FQNEAQ (reference sequence). This CDR3 comprises 15 residues. CDR3 protein: CASSLGGQGKNIQYF. CDR3 in DNA: TGTGCCAGCAGCTTAGGGGGACAGGGGAAAAACATTCAGTACTTC. The full variable domain, its missing parts supplied by reference TRBV7-9 and TRBJ2-4, is DTGVSQNPRHKITKRGQNVTFRCDPISEHNRLYWYRQTLGQGPEFLTYFQNEAQLEKSRLLSDRFSAERPKGSFSTLEIQRTEQGDSAMYLCASSLGGQGKNIQYFGAGTRLSVL.

The chain uses TRBV5-1 and TRBJ1-1; weak D call: TRBD1 (6 bases). The CDR3 loop spans 15 amino acids. Germline CDR1 SGHRS, CDR2 YFSETQ. V was clipped by 2 bases and J by 2 bases, with 13 bases between them. CDR3 nucleotides: TGCGCCAGCAGCTTTCAGGGGACCGTCAACACTGAAGCTTTCTTT. Protein product: CASSFQGTVNTEAFF. The complete variable domain, with remaining parts taken from reference TRBV5-1 and TRBJ1-1, reads KAGVTQTPRYLIKTRGQQVTLSCSPISGHRSVSWYQQTPGQGLQFLFEYFSETQRNKGNFPGRFSGRQFSNSRSEMNVSTLELGDSALYLCASSFQGTVNTEAFFGQGTRLTVV.

The chain combines TRBV15 with TRBJ2-1; D may be TRBD2 (6 bases). Germline V gene lookup returns CDR1 LNHNV and CDR2 YYDKDF (reference sequence). V dropped 1 base and J dropped 8 bases, with 15 bases sitting between them. The CDR3 runs 15 residues. For the CDR3, the DNA is TGTGCCACCAGCAGAGGGAGGGCCGGGCTGGATGAGCAGTTCTTC. This gives the protein CATSRGRAGLDEQFF.

The chain combines TRBV13 with TRBJ2-7; 10 nucleotides match TRBD2. V lost 0 bases to trimming and J lost 0 bases; unmatched junction nucleotides: 5. The germline CDR1 and CDR2 sequences are PRHDT and FYEKMQ (reference sequence). The CDR3 extends over 17 amino acids. The CDR3 here is CASSLGLGTSVSYEQYF. The CDR3 DNA sequence: TGTGCCAGCAGCTTAGGCCTGGGGACTAGCGTCTCCTACGAGCAGTACTTC. Variable domain in full (rest from reference TRBV13 and TRBJ2-7): AAGVIQSPRHLIKEKRETATLKCYPIPRHDTVYWYQQGPGQDPQFLISFYEKMQSDKGSIPDRFSAQQFSDYHSELNMSSLELGDSALYFCASSLGLGTSVSYEQYFGPGTRLTVT.

The V call is TRBV19, the J call TRBJ2-7, with D possibly TRBD1 on 5 matching bases. Trimming cost V 7 bases and J 2 bases, with 15 bases left between them. The CDR3 covers 14 residues. Germline V gene lookup returns CDR1 LNHDA and CDR2 SQIVND (reference sequence). The CDR3 nucleotides read TGTGCCAGTACCACGGACAACCCTCCCTACGAGCAGTACTTC. It is translated as CASTTDNPPYEQYF. Full variable domain (remainder filled in from reference TRBV19 and TRBJ2-7): DGGITQSPKYLFRKEGQNVTLSCEQNLNHDAMYWYRQDPGQGLRLIYYSQIVNDFQKGDIAEGYSVSREKKESFPLTVTSAQKNPTAFYLCASTTDNPPYEQYFGPGTRLTVT.

V gene TRBV5-4 combines with J gene TRBJ2-5; maybe TRBD2 (5 bases). The V and J ends lost 6 bases and 5 bases respectively, with 20 bases between them. The CDR3 consists of 15 residues. CDR1 and CDR2 (germline): SGHNT, YYREEE (reference sequence). CDR3 protein: CASTFAGARGETQYF. The CDR3 nucleotides read TGTGCCAGCACCTTTGCTGGCGCAAGAGGGGAGACCCAGTACTTC.

The gene calls are TRBV19 and TRBJ2-4, with 7 nucleotides matching TRBD2. This CDR3 has 15 residues. Germline V lookup: CDR1 LNHDA, CDR2 SQIVND (reference sequence). The ends lost 3 bases at V and 2 bases at J; junction bases unmatched: 4. This CDR3 reads CASSMAGVPKNIQYF. CDR3 bases: TGTGCCAGTAGTATGGCGGGAGTGCCCAAAAACATTCAGTACTTC. Supplemented by reference TRBV19 and TRBJ2-4, the full variable domain reads DGGITQSPKYLFRKEGQNVTLSCEQNLNHDAMYWYRQDPGQGLRLIYYSQIVNDFQKGDIAEGYSVSREKKESFPLTVTSAQKNPTAFYLCASSMAGVPKNIQYFGAGTRLSVL.

This clone was seen only a few times. The rearrangement links TRBV15 to TRBJ1-5; 9 nucleotides line up with TRBD1. Looked up from germline, CDR1 is LNHNV and CDR2 is YYDKDF (reference sequence). J lost 0 bases, V lost 0 bases, and 6 bases had no gene match. The CDR3 is 18 residues long. CDR3 coding DNA: TGTGCCACCAGCAGAGATCAGGACAGGGGTAATAGCAATCAGCCCCAGCATTTT. This encodes CATSRDQDRGNSNQPQHF.

This clone was detected a few times. The chain combines TRBV27 with TRBJ2-3, with D perhaps matching TRBD2 (6 bases). CDR1 and CDR2 from the germline V gene are MNHEY and SMNVEV (reference sequence). The CDR3 length is 14 residues. The V and J ends lost 10 bases and 4 bases respectively, with 18 bases between them. The DNA of the CDR3 is TGTGCCACTCTAAACGCCTGGGAGGCAGATACGCAGTATTTT. This encodes CATLNAWEADTQYF.

This clone was recorded a few times. The chain carries TRBV10-3 and TRBJ2-7; 8 bases are shared with TRBD1. V shed 2 bases, J shed 0 bases, and the junction held 3 bases outside the gene matches. Germline CDR1 reads ENHRY; CDR2 reads SYGVKD. This CDR3 region has 15 residues. Written as DNA, the CDR3 is TGTGCCATCAGTGAGCCAGGGGGCAGCTCCTACGAGCAGTACTTC. Protein product: CAISEPGGSSYEQYF.

This chain links TRBV2 with TRBJ2-1, with 11 bases fitting TRBD2. J lost 6 bases, V lost 2 bases, and 3 bases had no gene match. CDR1 and CDR2 from the germline V gene are SNHLY and FYNNEI. The CDR3 loop spans 15 amino acids. In nucleotides, the CDR3 is TGTGCCAGCAGTGAAAGACTAGCGGGACTCAATGAGCAGTTCTTC. It is translated as CASSERLAGLNEQFF.

In its sample, this clone was seen a few times. The rearrangement uses TRBV7-6 and TRBJ1-5, with D perhaps matching TRBD1 (5 bases). The CDR3 length is 13 residues. With 4 bases removed from V and 5 bases from J, the gap between germline ends came to 9 bases. Per the germline V gene, CDR1 is SGHVS and CDR2 is FNYEAQ. This chain's CDR3 is CASSSRRDQPQHF. In DNA, the CDR3 is TGTGCCAGCAGCTCACGCAGGGATCAGCCCCAGCATTTT.

The chain is built from TRBV7-9 and TRBJ2-7; 7 nucleotides align to TRBD1. There are 14 residues in the CDR3. J gave up 0 bases and V 4 bases, and 3 bases lay outside the gene matches. Germline V gene lookup returns CDR1 SEHNR and CDR2 FQNEAQ (reference sequence). CDR3 sequence reads: CASSSTGSSYEQYF. CDR3 nucleotides: TGTGCCAGCAGCTCGACAGGGAGCTCCTACGAGCAGTACTTC.